The T cell receptor (beta chain) described here comes from a study of cytomegalovirus exposure and HLA in healthy donors. The method was immunoSEQ multiplex PCR; TCRdb's version includes in-frame clones alone and lacks a portion of them. The profile shows more than 120,000 clones, around nine tenths of them singletons. Germline CDR1 reads SGHTA; CDR2 reads FQGTGA. Trimming left V 5 bases short and J 6 bases short, with 8 bases between. The CDR3 contains 11 residues. The TCR was taken from a man younger than 35 in good health and CMV-seropositive. The material sequenced was PBMCs. The chain carries TRBV7-3 and TRBJ2-7; no clear D. CDR3 region: CASSASGEQYF. DNA of the CDR3: TGTGCCAGCAGCGCTTCAGGCGAGCAGTACTTC.